These T cell receptor beta chains were read from a single sample in a study of T cells after yellow fever vaccination. TCRdb reprocessed the 5' RACE reads with MiXCR, giving one entry per CDR3 protein. This sample has almost 600,000 distinct CDR3 sequences, with roughly 14% found just once. The specimen comprised PBMCs, sampled on the day of the yellow fever booster vaccination. All receptors derive from a man between 25 and 39 years old who received the YFV17D yellow fever vaccine. The CDR3 runs from the conserved cysteine through the conserved F or W. D genes are given only for firm matches. The size field is filled for only some rows; it gives once, few, many or a size class.

clone size	V gene	D gene	J gene	CDR3 protein	CDR3 DNA
few	TRBV15	-	TRBJ2-4	CATVLKSWAKNIQYF	TGTGCCACCGTGCTGAAGAGTTGGGCCAAAAACATTCAGTACTTC
few	TRBV14	-	TRBJ1-5	CASSPDRQVLNQPQHF	TGTGCCAGCAGCCCAGACCGACAGGTTCTGAATCAGCCCCAGCATTTT
-	TRBV9	TRBD1	TRBJ1-2	CASSVAGTVNYGYTF	TGTGCCAGCAGCGTAGCCGGGACAGTCAACTATGGCTACACCTTC
-	TRBV6-1	-	TRBJ1-1	CASRPNRLREAFF	TGTGCCAGCAGGCCCAACAGGCTTCGTGAAGCTTTCTTT
-	TRBV7-9	-	TRBJ1-4	CASSEQDSFVEKLFF	TGTGCCAGCAGCGAACAGGACAGTTTTGTCGAAAAACTGTTTTTT
once	TRBV20-1	TRBD2	TRBJ2-3	CSANLGLAGVPDTQYF	TGCAGTGCTAACCTGGGGCTAGCGGGAGTGCCAGATACGCAGTATTTT
many	TRBV15	-	TRBJ1-5	CATSRDPGGNQPQHF	TGTGCCACCAGCAGAGATCCCGGGGGAAATCAGCCCCAGCATTTT
few	TRBV12-3/TRBV12-4	-	TRBJ2-1	CASSWVRLSYNEQFF	TGTGCCAGCAGTTGGGTGCGGCTCAGCTACAATGAGCAGTTCTTC
-	TRBV7-3	TRBD2	TRBJ2-2	CASSLGTSDAGELFF	TGTGCCAGCAGCTTAGGGACTAGTGACGCCGGGGAGCTGTTTTTT
many	TRBV7-8	-	TRBJ1-1	CASSPWTDLTEAFF	TGTGCCAGCAGCCCTTGGACAGACTTGACTGAAGCTTTCTTT
many	TRBV20-1	-	TRBJ1-2	CSVRPANYGYTF	TGCAGTGTCAGACCAGCTAACTATGGCTACACCTTC
few	TRBV20-1	TRBD2	TRBJ2-3	CSARQTSGTTDTQYF	TGCAGTGCTAGACAGACTAGCGGGACCACAGATACGCAGTATTTT
many	TRBV5-1	-	TRBJ2-2	CASSLGDRATGELFF	TGCGCCAGCAGCTTGGGAGACCGTGCCACCGGGGAGCTGTTTTTT
few	TRBV20-1	-	TRBJ2-1	CSARDVGGGSSYNEQFF	TGCAGTGCTAGAGACGTTGGGGGCGGGAGCTCCTACAATGAGCAGTTCTTC
-	TRBV2	TRBD1	TRBJ2-5	CATTGAIVETQYF	TGTGCCACAACAGGGGCGATCGTGGAGACCCAGTACTTC
-	TRBV4-3	-	TRBJ1-2	CASSTRPGDGYTF	TGCGCCAGCAGTACTCGACCAGGAGATGGCTACACCTTC
many	TRBV28	-	TRBJ2-1	CASSERQPGNNEQFF	TGTGCCAGCAGTGAAAGACAGCCCGGTAACAATGAGCAGTTCTTC
-	TRBV14	-	TRBJ2-7	CASSQAQTVSYEQYF	TGTGCCAGCAGCCAAGCCCAGACAGTCTCCTACGAGCAGTACTTC
few	TRBV29-1	TRBD1	TRBJ2-7	CSAAGQGPTKQYF	TGCAGCGCCGCGGGACAGGGACCTACGAAGCAGTACTTC
-	TRBV29-1	TRBD2	TRBJ2-1	CSVVGRGEQFF	TGCAGCGTTGTCGGGAGGGGTGAGCAGTTCTTC
-	TRBV5-1	-	TRBJ2-5	CASSLGNGPEGETQYF	TGCGCCAGCAGCTTAGGAAACGGGCCGGAGGGAGAGACCCAGTACTTC
-	TRBV12-3/TRBV12-4	TRBD1	TRBJ1-4	CASSWRDSGGEKLFF	TGTGCCAGCAGTTGGCGGGACAGCGGGGGGGAAAAACTGTTTTTT
few	TRBV19	-	TRBJ1-4	CASTWGAGEKLFF	TGTGCCAGTACCTGGGGGGCCGGTGAAAAACTGTTTTTT
many	TRBV6-1	-	TRBJ1-1	CASRLGGNTEAFF	TGTGCCAGCAGACTGGGGGGGAACACTGAAGCTTTCTTT
-	TRBV18	-	TRBJ2-3	CASSLEISGYTDTQYF	TGTGCCAGCTCACTCGAAATCAGCGGATACACAGATACGCAGTATTTT
-	TRBV21-1	-	TRBJ1-1	CASSKECAVGEAFF	TGTGCCAGCAGCAAAGAATGTGCGGTTGGTGAAGCTTTCTTT
-	TRBV21-1	-	TRBJ2-5	CASSKKGEDGRGLAQYF	TGTGCCAGCAGCAAAAAAGGGGAGGACGGTCGGGGCTTGGCCCAGTACTTC
few	TRBV7-7	TRBD2	TRBJ2-5	CASSPGLAREETQYF	TGTGCCAGCAGCCCCGGACTAGCGAGAGAAGAGACCCAGTACTTC
many	TRBV15	TRBD1	TRBJ2-1	CATSSSGTALNEQFF	TGTGCCACCAGCAGTTCCGGGACAGCGTTAAATGAGCAGTTCTTC
once	TRBV20-1	-	TRBJ2-5	CSATGLHRQETQYF	TGCAGTGCTACCGGACTGCATCGCCAAGAGACCCAGTACTTC
few	TRBV9	TRBD2	TRBJ2-1	CASSVESGGRFYNEQFF	TGTGCCAGCAGCGTAGAGTCGGGAGGGCGGTTCTACAATGAGCAGTTCTTC
many	TRBV5-6	-	TRBJ2-3	CASSLRGPTPDTQYF	TGTGCCAGCAGCTTGCGGGGCCCCACCCCCGATACGCAGTATTTT
few	TRBV15	-	TRBJ2-5	CATSRDRYIQETQYF	TGTGCCACCAGCAGAGATCGGTACATTCAAGAGACCCAGTACTTC
many	TRBV18	-	TRBJ2-3	CASSLPAASTDTQYF	TGTGCCAGCTCACTGCCAGCGGCTAGCACAGATACGCAGTATTTT
-	TRBV7-2	-	TRBJ2-3	CASSLEDFPTDTQYF	TGTGCCAGCAGCTTAGAGGACTTCCCCACAGATACGCAGTATTTT
few	TRBV9	TRBD1	TRBJ1-1	CASSVEGTGRGFF	TGTGCCAGCAGCGTAGAAGGGACAGGAAGAGGTTTCTTT
few	TRBV28	-	TRBJ1-2	CASYEGVFGYTF	TGTGCCAGCTATGAGGGGGTTTTTGGCTACACCTTC
few	TRBV4-2	-	TRBJ2-1	CASSQDHRREDSYNEQFF	TGTGCCAGCAGCCAAGACCACCGGCGAGAGGACTCCTACAATGAGCAGTTCTTC
-	TRBV7-7	-	TRBJ2-2	CASSLVGTGEELFF	TGTGCTAGCAGCTTAGTCGGGACCGGCGAGGAGCTGTTTTTT
many	TRBV11-2	TRBD1	TRBJ2-5	CASSHRDRGQETQYF	TGTGCCAGCAGTCACCGGGACAGGGGGCAAGAGACCCAGTACTTC
few	TRBV10-3	-	TRBJ2-2	CAISALDPNTGELFF	TGTGCCATCAGTGCGCTAGACCCGAACACCGGGGAGCTGTTTTTT
-	TRBV6-1	-	TRBJ2-3	CASSPLGQVVGDTQYF	TGTGCCAGCAGTCCCCTCGGACAAGTGGTCGGAGATACGCAGTATTTT
few	TRBV2	-	TRBJ2-7	CASSEALLTYEQYF	TGTGCCAGCAGTGAAGCGCTTCTGACCTACGAGCAGTACTTC
-	TRBV20-1	-	TRBJ1-5	CSARGGAGNQPQHF	TGCAGTGCTAGGGGGGGCGCCGGGAATCAGCCCCAGCATTTT
-	TRBV28	-	TRBJ2-2	CASNPNTGELFF	TGTGCCAGCAATCCAAACACCGGGGAGCTGTTTTTT
many	TRBV29-1	-	TRBJ2-1	CSVPAGSSYNEQFF	TGCAGCGTCCCCGCCGGTAGCTCCTACAATGAGCAGTTCTTC
few	TRBV7-2	-	TRBJ2-3	CASSFTWVKDTQYF	TGTGCCAGCAGCTTCACGTGGGTTAAAGATACGCAGTATTTT
few	TRBV11-2	TRBD1	TRBJ2-7	CASSPGGQGVSYEQYF	TGTGCCAGCAGCCCAGGGGGACAGGGGGTCTCCTACGAGCAGTACTTC
few	TRBV18	-	TRBJ1-2	CASSPQAGDGYGYTF	TGTGCCAGCTCACCACAGGCTGGGGACGGGTATGGCTACACCTTC
few	TRBV18	-	TRBJ2-7	CASRTGRDSYEQYF	TGTGCCAGCCGTACGGGGCGGGATTCCTACGAGCAGTACTTC
few	TRBV20-1	-	TRBJ2-7	CSAISVLQGEQYF	TGCAGTGCTATATCGGTACTTCAAGGCGAGCAGTACTTC
many	TRBV29-1	-	TRBJ2-5	CSVSPQGETQYF	TGCAGCGTTTCGCCTCAAGGGGAGACCCAGTACTTC
few	TRBV27	-	TRBJ2-7	CATQYPGEQYF	TGTGCCACCCAGTACCCTGGCGAGCAGTACTTC